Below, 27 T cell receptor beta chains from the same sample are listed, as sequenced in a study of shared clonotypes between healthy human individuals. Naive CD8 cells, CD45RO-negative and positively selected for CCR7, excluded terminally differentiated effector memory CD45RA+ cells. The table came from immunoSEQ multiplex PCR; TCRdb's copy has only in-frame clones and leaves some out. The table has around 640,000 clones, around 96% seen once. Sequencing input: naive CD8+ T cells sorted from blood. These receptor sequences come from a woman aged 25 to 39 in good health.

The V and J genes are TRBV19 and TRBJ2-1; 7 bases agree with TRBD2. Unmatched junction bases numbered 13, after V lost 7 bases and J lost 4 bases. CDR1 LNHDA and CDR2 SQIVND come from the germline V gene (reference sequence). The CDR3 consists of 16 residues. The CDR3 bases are TGTGCCAGTACCCAGCCAGGGTACGGGAGGTACAATGAGCAGTTCTTC. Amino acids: CASTQPGYGRYNEQFF. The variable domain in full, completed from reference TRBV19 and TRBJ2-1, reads DGGITQSPKYLFRKEGQNVTLSCEQNLNHDAMYWYRQDPGQGLRLIYYSQIVNDFQKGDIAEGYSVSREKKESFPLTVTSAQKNPTAFYLCASTQPGYGRYNEQFFGPGTRLTVL.

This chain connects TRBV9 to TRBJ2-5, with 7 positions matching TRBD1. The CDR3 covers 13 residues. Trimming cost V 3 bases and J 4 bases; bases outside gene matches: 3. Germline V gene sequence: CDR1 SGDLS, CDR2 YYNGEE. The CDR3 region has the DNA TGTGCCAGCAGCGGACAGGGCGGAGAGACCCAGTACTTC. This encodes CASSGQGGETQYF.

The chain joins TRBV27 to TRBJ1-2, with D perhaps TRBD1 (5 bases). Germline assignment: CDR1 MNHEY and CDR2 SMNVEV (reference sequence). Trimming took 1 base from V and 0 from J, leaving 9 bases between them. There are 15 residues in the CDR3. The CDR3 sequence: CASSLFAGTNYGYTF. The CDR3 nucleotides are TGTGCCAGCAGTTTATTCGCAGGGACTAACTATGGCTACACCTTC.

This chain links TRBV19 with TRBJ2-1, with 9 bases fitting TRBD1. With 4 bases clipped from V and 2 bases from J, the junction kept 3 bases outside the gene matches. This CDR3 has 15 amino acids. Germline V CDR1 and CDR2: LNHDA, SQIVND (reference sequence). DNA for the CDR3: TGTGCCAGTAGTACGGGACAGGGTGCCTACAATGAGCAGTTCTTC. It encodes CASSTGQGAYNEQFF.

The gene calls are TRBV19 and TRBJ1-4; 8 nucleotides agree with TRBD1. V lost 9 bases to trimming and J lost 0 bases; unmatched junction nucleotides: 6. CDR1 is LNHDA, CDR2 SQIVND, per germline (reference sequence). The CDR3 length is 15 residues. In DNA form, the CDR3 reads TGTGCCAGCGCGACAGGGGTAGCAACTAATGAAAAACTGTTTTTT. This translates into CASATGVATNEKLFF. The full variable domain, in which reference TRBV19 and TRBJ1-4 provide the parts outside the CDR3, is DGGITQSPKYLFRKEGQNVTLSCEQNLNHDAMYWYRQDPGQGLRLIYYSQIVNDFQKGDIAEGYSVSREKKESFPLTVTSAQKNPTAFYLCASATGVATNEKLFFGSGTQLSVL.

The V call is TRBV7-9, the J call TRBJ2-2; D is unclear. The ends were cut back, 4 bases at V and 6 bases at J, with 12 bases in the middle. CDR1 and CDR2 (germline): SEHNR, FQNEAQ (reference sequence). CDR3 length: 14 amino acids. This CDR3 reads CASSSGLRSGELFF. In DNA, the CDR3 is TGTGCCAGCAGCTCCGGCTTGAGGTCCGGGGAGCTGTTTTTT.

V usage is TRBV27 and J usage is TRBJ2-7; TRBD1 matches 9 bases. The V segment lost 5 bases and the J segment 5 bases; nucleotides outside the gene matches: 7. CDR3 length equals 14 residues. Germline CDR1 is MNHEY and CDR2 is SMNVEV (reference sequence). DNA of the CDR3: TGTGCCAGCAGTGCCGGGACAGGGTTTAACGAGCAGTACTTC. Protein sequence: CASSAGTGFNEQYF.

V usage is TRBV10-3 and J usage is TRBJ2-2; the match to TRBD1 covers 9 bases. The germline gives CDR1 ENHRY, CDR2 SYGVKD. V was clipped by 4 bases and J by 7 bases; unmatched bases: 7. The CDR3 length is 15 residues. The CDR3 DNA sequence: TGTGCCATCAGTGCGCGGACAGGGGAGGACGGGGAGCTGTTTTTT. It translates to CAISARTGEDGELFF.

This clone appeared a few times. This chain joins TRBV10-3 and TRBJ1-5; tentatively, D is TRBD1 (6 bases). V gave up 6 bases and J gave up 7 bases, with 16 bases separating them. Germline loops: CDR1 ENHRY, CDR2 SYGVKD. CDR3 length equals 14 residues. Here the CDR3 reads CAISEAGVGQPQHF. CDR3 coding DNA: TGTGCCATCAGCGAGGCAGGGGTCGGCCAGCCCCAGCATTTT.

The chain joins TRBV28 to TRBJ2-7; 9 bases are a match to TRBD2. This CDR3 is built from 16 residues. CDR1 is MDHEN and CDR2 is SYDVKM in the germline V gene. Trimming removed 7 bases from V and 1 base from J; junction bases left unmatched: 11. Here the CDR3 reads CASTDPGTSISYEQYF. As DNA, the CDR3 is TGTGCCAGCACTGACCCCGGGACTAGCATTTCCTACGAGCAGTACTTC.

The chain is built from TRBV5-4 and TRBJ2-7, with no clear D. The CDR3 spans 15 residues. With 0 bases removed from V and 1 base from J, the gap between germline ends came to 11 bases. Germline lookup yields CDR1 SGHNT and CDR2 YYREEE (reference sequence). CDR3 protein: CASSLVRSSSYEQYF. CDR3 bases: TGTGCCAGCAGCTTGGTTCGGTCGTCTTCCTACGAGCAGTACTTC.

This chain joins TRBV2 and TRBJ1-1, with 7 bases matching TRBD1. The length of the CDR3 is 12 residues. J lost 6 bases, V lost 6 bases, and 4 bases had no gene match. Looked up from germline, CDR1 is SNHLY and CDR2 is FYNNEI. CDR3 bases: TGTGCCAGCAGGGCCGACAGGGCTGAAGCTTTCTTT. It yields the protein CASRADRAEAFF.

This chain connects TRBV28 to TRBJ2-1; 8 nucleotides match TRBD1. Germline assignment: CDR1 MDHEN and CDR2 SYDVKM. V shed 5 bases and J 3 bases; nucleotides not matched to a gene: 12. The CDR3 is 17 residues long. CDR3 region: CASSTEDRAEYYNEQFF. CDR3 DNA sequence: TGTGCCAGCAGTACCGAGGACAGGGCCGAATACTACAATGAGCAGTTCTTC.

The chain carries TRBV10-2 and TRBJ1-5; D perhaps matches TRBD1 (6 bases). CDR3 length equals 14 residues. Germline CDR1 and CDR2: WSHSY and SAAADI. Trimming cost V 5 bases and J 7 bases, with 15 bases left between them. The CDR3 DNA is TGCGCCAGCAGTCCACAGGGTAGCTCCCAGCCCCAGCATTTT. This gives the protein CASSPQGSSQPQHF.

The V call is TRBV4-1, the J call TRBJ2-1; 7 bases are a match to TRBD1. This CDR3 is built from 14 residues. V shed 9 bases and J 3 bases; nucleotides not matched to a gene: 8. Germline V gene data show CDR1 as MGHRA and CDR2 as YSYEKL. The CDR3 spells CASKGAGGYNEQFF. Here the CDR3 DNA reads TGCGCCAGTAAGGGGGCAGGGGGCTACAATGAGCAGTTCTTC.

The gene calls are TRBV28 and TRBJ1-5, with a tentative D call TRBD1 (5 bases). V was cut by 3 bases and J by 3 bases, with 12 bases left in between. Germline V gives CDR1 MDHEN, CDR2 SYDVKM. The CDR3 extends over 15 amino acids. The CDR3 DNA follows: TGTGCCAGCAGTTTGTGGGGCCAAGTCAATCAGCCCCAGCATTTT. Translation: CASSLWGQVNQPQHF.

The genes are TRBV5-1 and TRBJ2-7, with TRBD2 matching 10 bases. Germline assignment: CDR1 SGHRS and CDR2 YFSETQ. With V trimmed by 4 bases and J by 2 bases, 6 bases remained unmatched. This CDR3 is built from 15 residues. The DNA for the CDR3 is TGCGCCAGCAGCGCTACTAGCGGGACCACCTACGAGCAGTACTTC. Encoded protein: CASSATSGTTYEQYF.

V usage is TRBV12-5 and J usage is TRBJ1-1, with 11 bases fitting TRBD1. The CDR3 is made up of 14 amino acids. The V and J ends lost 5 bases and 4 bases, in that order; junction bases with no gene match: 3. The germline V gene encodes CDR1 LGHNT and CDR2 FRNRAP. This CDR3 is CASGTGTGGTEAFF. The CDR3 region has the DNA TGTGCTAGTGGTACCGGGACAGGGGGCACTGAAGCTTTCTTT.

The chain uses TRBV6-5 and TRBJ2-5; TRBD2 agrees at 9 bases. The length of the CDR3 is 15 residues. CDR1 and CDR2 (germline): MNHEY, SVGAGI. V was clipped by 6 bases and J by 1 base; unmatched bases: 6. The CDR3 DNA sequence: TGTGCCAGCAGCAGGTCTAGCGGGGCCCAAGAGACCCAGTACTTC. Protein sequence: CASSRSSGAQETQYF.

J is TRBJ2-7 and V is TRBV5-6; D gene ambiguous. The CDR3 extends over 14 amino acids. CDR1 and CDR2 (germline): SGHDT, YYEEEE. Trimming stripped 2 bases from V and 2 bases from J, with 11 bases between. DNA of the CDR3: TGTGCCAGCAGCTTTCTTGCCGCGACCTACGAGCAGTACTTC. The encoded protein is CASSFLAATYEQYF.

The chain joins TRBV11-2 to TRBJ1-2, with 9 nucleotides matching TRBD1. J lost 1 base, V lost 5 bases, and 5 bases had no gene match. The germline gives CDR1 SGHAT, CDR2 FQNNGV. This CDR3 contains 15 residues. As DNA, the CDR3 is TGTGCCAGCAGCACCGGGGACAGGGTTAACTATGGCTACACCTTC. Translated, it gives CASSTGDRVNYGYTF. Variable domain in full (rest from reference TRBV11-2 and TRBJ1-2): EAGVAQSPRYKIIEKRQSVAFWCNPISGHATLYWYQQILGQGPKLLIQFQNNGVVDDSQLPKDRFSAERLKGVDSTLKIQPAKLEDSAVYLCASSTGDRVNYGYTFGSGTRLTVV.

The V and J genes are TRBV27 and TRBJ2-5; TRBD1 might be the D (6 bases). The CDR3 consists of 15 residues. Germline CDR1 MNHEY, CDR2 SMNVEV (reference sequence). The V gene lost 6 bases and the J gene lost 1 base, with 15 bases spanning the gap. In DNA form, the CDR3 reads TGTGCCAGCAGAAATACAGGGCTACTCCAAGAGACCCAGTACTTC. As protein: CASRNTGLLQETQYF.

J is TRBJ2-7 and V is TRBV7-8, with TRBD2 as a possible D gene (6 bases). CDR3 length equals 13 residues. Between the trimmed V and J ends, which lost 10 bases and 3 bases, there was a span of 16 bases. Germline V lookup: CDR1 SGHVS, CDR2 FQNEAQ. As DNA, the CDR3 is TGTGCCATATCGCCGGGACTCAACTACGAGCAGTACTTC. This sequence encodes CAISPGLNYEQYF.

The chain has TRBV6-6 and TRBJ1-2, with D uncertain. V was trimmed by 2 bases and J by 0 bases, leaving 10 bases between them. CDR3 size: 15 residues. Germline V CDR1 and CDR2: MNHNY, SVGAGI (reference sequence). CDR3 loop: CASSYEGLANYGYTF. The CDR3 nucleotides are TGTGCCAGCAGTTACGAAGGACTAGCTAACTATGGCTACACCTTC.

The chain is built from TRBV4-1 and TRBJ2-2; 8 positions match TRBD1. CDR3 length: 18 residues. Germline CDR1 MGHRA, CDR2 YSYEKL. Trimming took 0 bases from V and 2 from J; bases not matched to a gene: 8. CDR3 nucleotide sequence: TGCGCCAGCAGCCAAGATTTGGAGACAGGGGTTAACACCGGGGAGCTGTTTTTT. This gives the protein CASSQDLETGVNTGELFF.

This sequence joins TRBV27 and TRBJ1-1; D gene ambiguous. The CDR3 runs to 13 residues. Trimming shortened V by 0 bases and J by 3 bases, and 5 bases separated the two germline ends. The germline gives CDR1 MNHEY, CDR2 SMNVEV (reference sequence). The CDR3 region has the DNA TGTGCCAGCAGTTTATCGTTAGACACTGAAGCTTTCTTT. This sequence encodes CASSLSLDTEAFF.

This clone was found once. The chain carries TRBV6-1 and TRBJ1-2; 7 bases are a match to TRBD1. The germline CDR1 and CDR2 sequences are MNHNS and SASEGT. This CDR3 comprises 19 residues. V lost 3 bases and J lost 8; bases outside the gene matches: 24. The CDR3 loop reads CASSDPGGTVIVAVRGYTF. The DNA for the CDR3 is TGTGCCAGCAGTGATCCTGGGGGGACAGTCATTGTGGCCGTACGGGGCTACACCTTC.